Given below is one T cell receptor (beta chain) in context. The antigen is undetermined. This specimen belongs to a study of response to subunit inactivated influenza vaccine. Findings and caveats of the study: Authors suggested seasonal influenza vaccinations each recruit few new T cells.

TCRdb fed the RT-PCR reads into MiXCR, producing one record per CDR3 protein. The repertoire holds over 150,000 distinct CDR3 sequences, with around a tenth as singletons. The sample here was CD8+ T cells sorted from PBMCs, taken approximately 25 months after vaccination. The sequence came from a man aged 45 to 75 who received an inactivated influenza vaccine.

CDR3 in DNA: TGCAGTGCTTTGCCCGGGCCTAGAACAGATACGCAGTATTTT. This encodes CSALPGPRTDTQYF. V usage is TRBV20-1 and J usage is TRBJ2-3, with no clear D. The CDR3 is 14 amino acids. CDR1 and CDR2 from the germline V gene are DFQATT and SNEGSKA (reference sequence). Trimming cost V 5 bases and J 3 bases, with 15 bases left between them.